The 20 T cell receptor beta chains listed next were all sequenced from one sample in a study of low-dose radiotherapy and immunotherapy resistance in tumors. The sample's time point: after trial treatment. Treatment indicated: LDRT plus nivolumab, ipilimumab, low-dose cyclophosphamide and aspirin (RACIN trial). With TRAV- and TRBV-specific primers, first-strand cDNA was made, covering the alpha and beta chains. TCRs were put through approximately 20 PCR cycles of amplification with Phusion. A constant-region primer and the V-primer adapter served as the primer pair. Each CDR3 protein is one row after TCRdb ran MiXCR on the reads. The sample holds roughly 100,000 distinct CDR3 sequences, 20% to 25% seen once. The source was PBMCs, collected after low-dose radiotherapy plus immunotherapy. The receptors were gathered from a female donor with ovarian cancer.

This clonotype was seen at least ten times. The gene calls are TRBV11-3 and TRBJ2-1, with 13 bases that match TRBD2. V lost 4 bases to trimming and J lost 4 bases; unmatched junction nucleotides: 4. The CDR3 has 16 residues. In germline, CDR1 is SGHNT, CDR2 YENEEA. Here the CDR3 reads CASSSRTSGRYNEQFF. The CDR3, as DNA: TGTGCCAGCAGCTCCCGGACTAGCGGGAGATACAATGAGCAGTTCTTC.

This clonotype was picked up many times. The rearrangement joins TRBV28 to TRBJ2-2; possible D gene TRBD1, 5 bases. Germline lookup yields CDR1 MDHEN and CDR2 SYDVKM. CDR3 length: 15 amino acids. Trimming pared 1 base from V and 1 base from J, leaving 7 bases between. CDR3 DNA sequence: TGTGCCAGCAGTTTATCAGGGATGAACACCGGGGAGCTGTTTTTT. Translating gives CASSLSGMNTGELFF.

The sample holds many counts of this clonotype. The CDR3 loop reads CASSLLVGTDNSPLHF. CDR3 bases: TGTGCCAGCAGTCTCCTGGTCGGGACAGATAATTCACCCCTCCACTTT. This sequence joins TRBV28 and TRBJ1-6, with 7 bases identical to TRBD1. Germline values: CDR1 MDHEN, CDR2 SYDVKM. With V trimmed by 5 bases and J by 5 bases, 9 bases remained unmatched. There are 16 residues in the CDR3.

This clonotype came up many times. The chain has TRBV14 and TRBJ2-7; the match to TRBD1 covers 9 bases. Germline CDR1 is SGHDN and CDR2 is FVKESK. V gave up 4 bases and J gave up 3 bases; unmatched junction bases: 7. This CDR3 region has 15 residues. Written as DNA, the CDR3 is TGTGCCAGCAGCCGCAGACCGGGACAGGGCTACGAGCAGTACTTC. Residues: CASSRRPGQGYEQYF.

This clonotype was seen just once. V and J are TRBV9 and TRBJ2-1, with D perhaps TRBD2 (5 bases). V shed 4 bases and J shed 7 bases, with 18 bases lying between them. In germline, CDR1 is SGDLS, CDR2 YYNGEE. This CDR3 has 15 residues. In DNA, the CDR3 is TGTGCCAGCAGCCCCCTGGGAACGGGGAAAAATGAGCAGTTCTTC. Its translation: CASSPLGTGKNEQFF.

This clonotype appeared many times. The J gene is TRBJ1-2, the V gene TRBV29-1; no clear D gene. Germline V lookup: CDR1 SQVTM, CDR2 ANQGSEA. The V end lost 4 bases, the J end lost 1 base, and 7 bases lay between the germline ends. The CDR3 consists of 12 residues. Here the CDR3 DNA reads TGCAGCGTTGGAGAGGGTAACTATGGCTACACCTTC. This encodes CSVGEGNYGYTF.

This clonotype was observed many times. This rearrangement joins TRBV28 to TRBJ2-2; TRBD2 aligns across 10 bases. The CDR3 has 15 residues. Per the germline V gene, CDR1 is MDHEN and CDR2 is SYDVKM. Trimming at V came to 3 bases and at J to 4 bases, leaving 2 bases not matched to a gene. For the CDR3, the DNA is TGTGCCAGCAGTTTTCTAGCGGGGGTCACCGGGGAGCTGTTTTTT. As protein: CASSFLAGVTGELFF.

This clonotype has a count of ten or more. The V gene is TRBV5-1, the J gene TRBJ2-3; D might be TRBD2 (6 bases). Germline V gene lookup returns CDR1 SGHRS and CDR2 YFSETQ. The CDR3 loop spans 16 amino acids. Trimming pared 3 bases from V and 7 bases from J, leaving 21 bases between. The CDR3 region is CASSSGTGGTSYTQYF. The CDR3 DNA reads TGCGCCAGCAGCTCGGGGACCGGCGGGACTTCATATACGCAGTATTTT.

This clonotype ranks as medium-sized. The chain links TRBV28 to TRBJ2-1; perhaps TRBD2 as D (5 bases). Trimming took 9 bases from V and 7 from J, leaving 22 bases between them. The CDR3 spans 15 residues. Germline V gives CDR1 MDHEN, CDR2 SYDVKM. As DNA, the CDR3 is TGTGCCAGTGGCAGGTTAGGCCATGGCGGGAATGAGCAGTTCTTC. This sequence encodes CASGRLGHGGNEQFF. Together with reference TRBV28 and TRBJ2-1, the CDR3 gives the full variable domain: DVKVTQSSRYLVKRTGEKVFLECVQDMDHENMFWYRQDPGLGLRLIYFSYDVKMKEKGDIPEGYSVSREKKERFSLILESASTNQTSMYLCASGRLGHGGNEQFFGPGTRLTVL.

This clonotype was seen repeatedly, ten times or more. This rearrangement joins TRBV7-2 to TRBJ2-7; possibly TRBD1 for D (5 bases). The length of the CDR3 is 15 residues. Per the germline V gene, CDR1 is SGHTA and CDR2 is FQGNSA. The ends were cut back, 1 base at V and 2 bases at J, with 12 bases in the middle. CDR3 in amino acids: CASSLVTGVTYEQYF. As DNA, the CDR3 is TGTGCCAGCAGCTTAGTAACAGGCGTTACCTACGAGCAGTACTTC.

The rearrangement joins TRBV6-4 to TRBJ2-7; D is unresolved. From germline, CDR1 is MRHNA and CDR2 SNTAGT. This CDR3 region has 16 residues. Trimming cost V 4 bases and J 3 bases, with 19 bases left between them. CDR3 amino acids: CASSVSLTGWDYEQYF. The CDR3 DNA reads as TGTGCCAGCAGTGTTTCTTTGACTGGGTGGGACTACGAGCAGTACTTC.

A word on this clonotype: A far larger clone is one base from this, pointing to a likely read error. This chain connects TRBV5-8 to TRBJ2-5; weak D call: TRBD2 (6 bases). The CDR3 covers 15 residues. The V gene lost 0 bases and the J gene lost 0 bases, with 9 bases spanning the gap. Per the germline V gene, CDR1 is SGHTS and CDR2 is YDEGEE. The CDR3 region has the DNA TGTGCCAGCAGCTTGGTGGCTAGCGACCAAGAGACCCAGTACTTC. This codes for CASSLVASDQETQYF.

This clonotype appeared many times. The rearrangement links TRBV14 to TRBJ2-2; a possible D gene is TRBD1 (5 bases). The length of the CDR3 is 14 residues. The germline V and J ends were trimmed by 0 bases and 4 bases, with 6 bases remaining between them. From germline, CDR1 is SGHDN and CDR2 FVKESK. The CDR3 reads CASSQERGTGELFF. Written as DNA, the CDR3 is TGTGCCAGCAGCCAAGAAAGGGGCACCGGGGAGCTGTTTTTT.

This clonotype was counted ten times or more. The chain recombines TRBV19 with TRBJ2-4, with TRBD1 matching 8 bases. Germline V lookup: CDR1 LNHDA, CDR2 SQIVND (reference sequence). V was clipped by 6 bases and J by 3 bases; unmatched bases: 4. CDR3 size: 14 residues. The CDR3 DNA reads as TGTGCCAGTAGAATTACAGGGGGCAAAAACATTCAGTACTTC. It codes for CASRITGGKNIQYF.

This clonotype was counted between two and nine times. V usage is TRBV20-1 and J usage is TRBJ1-1; D is unresolved. The CDR3 is made up of 13 amino acids. Per germline, CDR1 DFQATT and CDR2 SNEGSKA (reference sequence). V shed 0 bases and J shed 0 bases, with 5 bases lying between them. CDR3 region: CSARDRMNTEAFF. CDR3 coding DNA: TGCAGTGCTAGAGACAGGATGAACACTGAAGCTTTCTTT.

This clonotype was seen at least ten times. V and J are TRBV6-1 and TRBJ1-1, with D possibly matching TRBD1 (5 bases). V dropped 4 bases and J dropped 4 bases, with 7 bases sitting between them. The CDR3 runs to 12 residues. Germline V gene data show CDR1 as MNHNS and CDR2 as SASEGT. This CDR3 is CASSGTSTEAFF. CDR3 sequence (DNA): TGTGCCAGCAGTGGGACAAGCACTGAAGCTTTCTTT.

This clonotype has at least ten counts. V is TRBV11-3 and J is TRBJ2-3; D unresolved. This CDR3 comprises 12 residues. CDR1 and CDR2 from the germline V gene are SGHNT and YENEEA. V was pared by 2 bases and J by 7 bases, with 7 bases between. The CDR3 reads CASSLNSHTQYF. DNA of the CDR3: TGTGCCAGCAGCTTAAATAGCCATACGCAGTATTTT.

Many counts were recorded for this clonotype. The chain couples TRBV6-2 or TRBV6-3 to TRBJ2-2; 8 positions agree with TRBD1. The CDR3 sequence is 14 residues long. Germline CDR1 MNHEY, CDR2 SVGEGT. CDR3 nucleotide sequence: TGTGAATCGAGGCAGGGGGCGGGCACCGGGGAGCTGTTTTTT. Residues: CESRQGAGTGELFF.

This clonotype was observed many times. The V call is TRBV5-1, the J call TRBJ1-1, with 7 bases lining up with TRBD1. Germline values: CDR1 SGHRS, CDR2 YFSETQ. This CDR3 region has 13 residues. V trimming: 4 bases; J trimming: 5 bases; junction bases outside the gene matches: 5. For the CDR3, the DNA is TGCGCCAGCAGCCTATACAGGGGAACTGAAGCTTTCTTT. It is translated as CASSLYRGTEAFF.

This clonotype occurred a few times. V gene TRBV30 combines with J gene TRBJ1-2; TRBD1 aligns across 10 bases. CDR3 length: 12 residues. CDR1 and CDR2 (germline): GTSNPN, SVGIG (reference sequence). The junction had 3 bases not matched to a gene; V was cut back by 5 bases and J by 6 bases. The CDR3 loop reads CAWEGTGDGYTF. The CDR3 bases are TGTGCCTGGGAAGGGACAGGGGATGGCTACACCTTC.